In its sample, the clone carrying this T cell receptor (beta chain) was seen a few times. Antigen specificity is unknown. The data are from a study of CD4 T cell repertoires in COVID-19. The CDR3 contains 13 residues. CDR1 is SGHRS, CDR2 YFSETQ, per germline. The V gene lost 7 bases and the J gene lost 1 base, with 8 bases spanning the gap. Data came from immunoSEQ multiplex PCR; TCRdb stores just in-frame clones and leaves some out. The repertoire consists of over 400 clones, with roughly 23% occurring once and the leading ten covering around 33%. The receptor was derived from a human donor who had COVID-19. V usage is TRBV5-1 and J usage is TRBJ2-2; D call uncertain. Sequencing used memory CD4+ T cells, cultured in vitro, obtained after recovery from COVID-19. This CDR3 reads CASGRVNTGELFF. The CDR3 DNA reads TGCGCCAGCGGTAGGGTGAACACCGGGGAGCTGTTTTTT.